Here is one TCR beta chain with its context. This sample was included in a study of T cell responses to AZD1222 COVID-19 vaccine. Clones were read by immunoSEQ multiplex PCR, and TCRdb kept only the in-frame ones, dropping some. This table has 110,000 to 150,000 clones, over 85% appearing once. V was trimmed by 2 bases and J by 2 bases, leaving 12 bases between them. The CDR3 is 15 amino acids. From germline, CDR1 is SGHTA and CDR2 FQGTGA. This chain joins TRBV7-3 and TRBJ2-5; D may match TRBD1 or TRBD2 (5 bases each). The input for sequencing was peripheral blood, taken on day 0 of AZD1222 vaccination. This TCR came from an adult in good health. The DNA of the CDR3 is TGTGCCAGCAGCTTATGGGGGTCGGATCAAGAGACCCAGTACTTC. This codes for CASSLWGSDQETQYF.